A selection of T cell receptor beta chains follows, all from one sample in a study of blood T cells in healthy people across ages. TCRdb fed the 5' RACE reads into MiXCR, producing one record per CDR3 protein. The sample carries approximately 600,000 distinct CDR3 sequences, around 54% recorded once. Sample: blood. These receptors originate from a man in his sixties in good health. The CDR3 runs from the conserved cysteine through the conserved F or W. A D gene is named only where the DNA matches it firmly. Only some rows state a clone size, as once, few, many or a class for expanded clones.

v_call,j_call,clone_size,d_call,cdr3_aa,cdr3_nt
TRBV25-1,TRBJ1-2,many,NA,CASSVEDKPNYGYTF,TGTGCCAGCAGTGTCGAGGACAAACCTAACTATGGCTACACCTTC
TRBV20-1,TRBJ2-7,few,TRBD1,CSATPPGQSEQYF,TGCAGTGCGACCCCACCGGGACAGAGCGAGCAGTACTTC
TRBV7-6,TRBJ2-2,NA,NA,CASSPQGIGELFF,TGTGCCAGCAGCCCCCAGGGGATCGGGGAGCTGTTTTTT
TRBV7-8,TRBJ2-1,NA,NA,CASSGGALFNNEQFF,TGTGCCAGCAGCGGAGGTGCTTTGTTTAACAATGAGCAGTTCTTC
TRBV5-1,TRBJ2-7,NA,NA,CASDTDGQGGNEQYF,TGCGCCAGCGACACCGATGGACAGGGAGGGAACGAGCAGTACTTC
TRBV28,TRBJ2-3,many,TRBD2,CASRRTSGVDTQYF,TGTGCCAGCAGACGGACTAGCGGGGTAGATACGCAGTATTTT
TRBV28,TRBJ1-2,NA,NA,CASSSGHWGWGYTF,TGTGCCAGCAGTTCAGGACATTGGGGATGGGGCTACACCTTC
TRBV3-1,TRBJ2-7,NA,NA,CASSQGRPGGEQYF,TGTGCCAGCAGCCAAGGAAGGCCTGGAGGGGAGCAGTACTTC
TRBV2,TRBJ2-5,few,NA,CASSEAPNQETQYF,TGTGCCAGCAGTGAAGCGCCGAACCAAGAGACCCAGTACTTC
TRBV6-6,TRBJ2-3,NA,TRBD1,CASSYPNRGRTDTQYF,TGTGCCAGCAGTTACCCGAACAGGGGACGTACAGATACGCAGTATTTT
TRBV9,TRBJ2-7,few,TRBD1,CASSVDQGAYEQYF,TGTGCCAGCAGCGTAGACCAGGGGGCCTACGAGCAGTACTTC
TRBV29-1,TRBJ2-3,NA,NA,CSVSGTDTQYF,TGCAGCGTTTCTGGTACAGATACGCAGTATTTT
TRBV9,TRBJ2-3,few,TRBD1,CASSIGQVSDTQYF,TGTGCCAGCAGCATCGGACAGGTCTCAGATACGCAGTATTTT
TRBV7-6,TRBJ2-3,NA,NA,CASSLLGQNTDTQYF,TGTGCCAGCAGCTTGTTGGGGCAGAACACAGATACGCAGTATTTT
TRBV9,TRBJ2-4,once,NA,CASSVDGGSDEQYF,TGTGCCAGCAGCGTAGACGGGGGCTCGGATGAGCAGTACTTC
TRBV7-2,TRBJ2-7,few,TRBD2,CASSLVSGELSYEQYF,TGTGCCAGCAGCTTAGTTAGCGGGGAGCTATCCTACGAGCAGTACTTC
TRBV27,TRBJ1-2,NA,TRBD1,CASSFLAGGFYGYTF,TGTGCCAGCAGTTTCCTCGCAGGGGGTTTCTATGGCTACACCTTC
TRBV7-9,TRBJ1-4,NA,TRBD1,CASSYAGGVGEKLFF,TGTGCCAGCAGCTACGCAGGGGGAGTAGGGGAAAAACTGTTTTTT
TRBV18,TRBJ1-1,NA,NA,CASSRDGYEAFF,TGTGCCAGCTCACGTGACGGCTACGAAGCTTTCTTT
TRBV7-2,TRBJ2-5,NA,NA,CASSPQFGEQYF,TGTGCCAGCAGCCCACAGTTCGGTGAGCAGTACTTC
TRBV7-9,TRBJ2-3,NA,NA,CASSPQGSDTQYF,TGTGCCAGCAGCCCACAGGGATCAGATACGCAGTATTTT
TRBV20-1,TRBJ1-5,NA,NA,CSAVRGDQPQHF,TGCAGTGCTGTCAGGGGTGATCAGCCCCAGCATTTT
TRBV20-1,TRBJ2-5,NA,TRBD2,CSARAGAGGIQETQYF,TGCAGTGCTAGAGCGGGAGCGGGGGGAATCCAAGAGACCCAGTACTTC
TRBV20-1,TRBJ2-5,NA,NA,CSAISETGGDQYF,TGCAGTGCTATATCGGAGACTGGGGGTGATCAGTACTTC
TRBV2,TRBJ2-1,NA,NA,CACSEIGHRGFF,TGTGCCTGCAGTGAAATTGGCCACCGGGGGTTCTTC
TRBV7-9,TRBJ1-4,NA,NA,CASRPSDRSYNEKLFF,TGTGCCAGCAGACCCTCCGACCGCAGCTATAATGAAAAACTGTTTTTT
TRBV4-1,TRBJ1-2,few,TRBD1,CASSQDPTGGGYGYTF,TGCGCCAGCAGCCAAGATCCCACAGGGGGCGGCTATGGCTACACCTTC
TRBV2,TRBJ2-1,NA,NA,CASNQMSYNEQFF,TGTGCCAGCAACCAGATGTCCTACAATGAGCAGTTCTTC